The 10 T cell receptor beta chains listed next were all sequenced from one sample in a study of T cells after yellow fever vaccination. TCRdb ran MiXCR on the 5' RACE reads and lists one entry per CDR3 protein. The data contain approximately 580,000 distinct CDR3 sequences, about a sixth of them seen just once; the ten biggest clones take up about 18%. Sequences were derived from PBMCs, sampled 5 days after the first yellow fever vaccination. The origin of the receptors is a man younger than 35 who received the YFV17D yellow fever vaccine.

CDR3 nucleotide sequence: TGTGCCACCAGAGTACAGGGTAGCCAGGGACAGCCCCAGCATTTT. This gives the protein CATRVQGSQGQPQHF. The V gene is TRBV15, the J gene TRBJ1-5; a possible D gene is TRBD1 (6 bases). Between the trimmed V and J ends, which lost 6 bases and 7 bases, there was a span of 19 bases. The germline V gene has CDR1 LNHNV and CDR2 YYDKDF (reference sequence). The length of the CDR3 is 15 residues.

This clonotype was found a few times. This rearrangement joins TRBV6-1 to TRBJ1-1; D is unclear. Looked up from germline, CDR1 is MNHNS and CDR2 is SASEGT. Trimming left V 2 bases short and J 3 bases short, with 7 bases between. The CDR3 length is 13 residues. The CDR3: CASSENTYTEAFF. For the CDR3, the DNA is TGTGCCAGCAGTGAAAACACCTACACTGAAGCTTTCTTT.

The chain carries TRBV15 and TRBJ2-3; 9 bases are a match to TRBD2. With V trimmed by 3 bases and J by 2 bases, 3 bases remained unmatched. CDR1 and CDR2 (germline): LNHNV, YYDKDF (reference sequence). The CDR3 contains 15 residues. The CDR3: CATSRGTSYTDTQYF. The DNA of the CDR3 is TGTGCCACCAGCAGGGGGACTAGCTACACAGATACGCAGTATTTT.

This clonotype has just a few counts. This rearrangement joins TRBV12-3 or TRBV12-4 to TRBJ2-2; 16 bases align to TRBD2. V was pared by 5 bases and J by 3 bases, with 12 bases of the junction left unmatched. The CDR3 runs 20 residues. CDR3 sequence reads: CASSDELGLAGGPDTGELFF. CDR3 DNA sequence: TGTGCCAGCAGTGACGAATTGGGACTAGCGGGGGGGCCGGACACCGGGGAGCTGTTTTTT.

The V and J genes are TRBV18 and TRBJ2-5, with D perhaps being TRBD1 or TRBD2 (5 bases each). V was pared by 4 bases and J by 2 bases, with 11 bases between. Per the germline V gene, CDR1 is KGHSH and CDR2 is LQKENI. The CDR3 length is 14 residues. The CDR3 sequence: CASSRTGTQETQYF. Written as DNA, the CDR3 is TGTGCCAGCTCACGAACCGGGACGCAAGAGACCCAGTACTTC.

The rearrangement links TRBV5-1 to TRBJ2-7; no clear D gene. From germline, CDR1 is SGHRS and CDR2 YFSETQ. The CDR3 covers 15 residues. The V end lost 3 bases, the J end lost 6 bases, and 19 bases lay between the germline ends. CDR3 loop: CASSYTRSLASEQYF. The CDR3 nucleotides are TGCGCCAGCAGCTACACAAGGTCTTTGGCTTCCGAGCAGTACTTC.

This clonotype was found a few times. This rearrangement joins TRBV27 to TRBJ2-3; D may be TRBD1 (6 bases). CDR3 length: 14 residues. Germline CDR1 MNHEY, CDR2 SMNVEV (reference sequence). Trimming took 3 bases from V and 1 from J, leaving 8 bases between them. CDR3 loop: CASSLNRGTDTQYF. CDR3 DNA: TGTGCCAGCAGTTTGAACAGGGGCACAGATACGCAGTATTTT.

CDR3 sequence: CASSPTAGIYEQYF. The CDR3 bases are TGTGCCAGCAGTCCCACGGCCGGGATTTACGAGCAGTACTTC. The chain carries TRBV12-3 or TRBV12-4 and TRBJ2-7, with D perhaps matching TRBD2 (5 bases). The CDR3 extends over 14 amino acids. V dropped 5 bases and J dropped 4 bases, with 15 bases sitting between them.

This clonotype was seen a few times. The chain uses TRBV5-1 and TRBJ2-1, with 8 bases aligning to TRBD1. V dropped 7 bases and J dropped 4; count of bases not matched to a gene: 13. The CDR3 covers 16 residues. Per germline, CDR1 SGHRS and CDR2 YFSETQ. This CDR3 reads CASRTGPQGAYNEQFF. In nucleotides, the CDR3 is TGCGCCAGCCGAACCGGGCCCCAGGGGGCGTACAATGAGCAGTTCTTC. The full variable domain, completed using reference TRBV5-1 and TRBJ2-1, is KAGVTQTPRYLIKTRGQQVTLSCSPISGHRSVSWYQQTPGQGLQFLFEYFSETQRNKGNFPGRFSGRQFSNSRSEMNVSTLELGDSALYLCASRTGPQGAYNEQFFGPGTRLTVL.

This clonotype appeared many times. The rearrangement uses TRBV6-1 and TRBJ1-5; TRBD1 agrees at 7 bases. The V segment lost 4 bases and the J segment 5 bases; nucleotides outside the gene matches: 5. Germline lookup yields CDR1 MNHNS and CDR2 SASEGT. The CDR3 contains 14 residues. CDR3 loop: CASSGDREYQPQHF. CDR3 nucleotide sequence: TGTGCCAGCAGTGGCGACAGGGAATATCAGCCCCAGCATTTT.